Listed below are T cell receptor beta chains from one sample, sequenced in a study of PD-1 blockade in classical Hodgkin lymphoma. Sequenced by immunoSEQ multiplex PCR; TCRdb stores in-frame clones only, minus some. This sample carries some 21,000 clones, around 77% of them seen once, and the ten largest clones take 17%. Here the sequenced sample was peripheral blood mononuclear cells (PBMCs), taken before the second cycle of nivolumab. These receptors originate from a human donor with classical Hodgkin lymphoma. CDR3s include the opening cysteine and the closing phenylalanine or tryptophan. Each record gives: J gene, D gene, clone size, V gene, CDR3 DNA, CDR3 protein. A D gene is named only where the DNA matches it firmly. Not every row has a clone size; where given, it reads once, few, many or a size class.

>TRBJ2-3|.|few|TRBV5-4
TGTGCCAGCAGCTTTAAAGTTGCGGGTGGGGCAGATACGCAGTATTTT
CASSFKVAGGADTQYF
>TRBJ1-1|TRBD1|.|TRBV7-6
TGTGCCAGCAGCTTAGGGGACAGGGGGAAAGGCACTGAAGCTTTCTTT
CASSLGDRGKGTEAFF
>TRBJ1-2|.|.|TRBV5-8
TGTGCCAGCAGATATGGCCCGAACCTTAACTATGGCTACACCTTC
CASRYGPNLNYGYTF
>TRBJ2-7|.|.|TRBV6-1
TGTGCCAGCAGTGAAGGGGGTCTGAGATCCCCGCAGTACTTC
CASSEGGLRSPQYF
>TRBJ2-5|TRBD1|once|TRBV14
TGTGCCAGCAGCCAGGGGACAGGGGTAGAGACCCAGTACTTC
CASSQGTGVETQYF
>TRBJ2-7|.|.|TRBV4-1
TGCGCCAGCAGCCAAGACCGAGGCTACGAGCAGTACTTC
CASSQDRGYEQYF
>TRBJ1-5|TRBD1|.|TRBV7-2
TGTGCCAGCAGCTTGGGACAGGGGGAGCCCCAGCATTTT
CASSLGQGEPQHF
>TRBJ1-3|TRBD1|.|TRBV6-5
TGTGCCAGCAGTTTGAGGGGGCCCTCTGGAAACACCATATATTTT
CASSLRGPSGNTIYF
>TRBJ2-5|.|.|TRBV15
TGTGCCACCAGCAGAGGGACTTTGGGGGTGGGAGAGACCCAGTACTTC
CATSRGTLGVGETQYF
>TRBJ2-3|.|.|TRBV29-1
TGCAGCGCCATCGGGGTTCTGGAGGTAGATACGCAGTATTTT
CSAIGVLEVDTQYF
>TRBJ1-6|TRBD1|few|TRBV19
TGTGCCAGTAGTGACGGACAGGTTGGTTCACCCCTCCACTTT
CASSDGQVGSPLHF
>TRBJ2-2|TRBD1|.|TRBV19
TGTGCCAGTAGTAGAAGACAGGGGGGAAACACCGGGGAGCTGTTTTTT
CASSRRQGGNTGELFF
>TRBJ2-1|.|.|TRBV10-1
TGCGCCAGCAGTGGGGGGCCGGGACTAAACAATGAGCAGTTCTTC
CASSGGPGLNNEQFF
>TRBJ1-4|TRBD1|.|TRBV7-2
TGTGCCAGCAGCTTCAGGGACAGGGGCGCAACTAATGAAAAACTGTTTTTT
CASSFRDRGATNEKLFF
>TRBJ1-1|.|.|TRBV27
TGTGCCAGCAAAATACTCGGGGCAAACACTGAAGCTTTCTTT
CASKILGANTEAFF
>TRBJ2-3|.|.|TRBV5-1
TGCGCCAGCAGACCAGAACCGGGACCCCTCACAGATACGCAGTATTTT
CASRPEPGPLTDTQYF
>TRBJ2-2|.|.|TRBV21-1
TGTGCCAGCAGCAAAGTTGCGGACACCGGGGAGCTGTTTTTT
CASSKVADTGELFF
>TRBJ2-5|.|.|TRBV14
TGTGCCAGCAGCTCTCGGACAGACAGGGAGACCCAGTACTTC
CASSSRTDRETQYF
>TRBJ2-3|.|.|TRBV7-9
TGTGCCAGCGACGCGCGGGACAGTGGAATAGATACGCAGTATTTT
CASDARDSGIDTQYF
>TRBJ2-3|TRBD2|.|TRBV6-6
TGTGCCAGCTTGTCTAGCGGGAGGAGCACAGATACGCAGTATTTT
CASLSSGRSTDTQYF
>TRBJ2-6|TRBD2|few|TRBV5-1
TGCGCCAGCAGCCCGGGGGGTGGGGCTGGGGCCAACGTCCTGACTTTC
CASSPGGGAGANVLTF
>TRBJ1-4|.|.|TRBV7-9
TGTGCCAGCAGCTTAAATCGTGAAAAACTGTTTTTT
CASSLNREKLFF
>TRBJ2-7|TRBD2|.|TRBV27
TGTGCCAGCATGGAAAGCGGGAGCCCTAGTGAGCAGTACTTC
CASMESGSPSEQYF
>TRBJ2-1|.|.|TRBV13
TGTGCCAGCAGCCGACGAGTGAGCTCCTACAATGAGCAGTTCTTC
CASSRRVSSYNEQFF
>TRBJ1-4|.|.|TRBV5-4
TGTGCCAGCAGCTTGGGCGGGGCCACTAATGAAAAACTGTTTTTT
CASSLGGATNEKLFF
>TRBJ2-1|.|.|TRBV10-1
TGCGCCAGCAGTGAGTCCCGGGCCAGCGCCCCGGGTACTAGTGAGCAGTTCTTC
CASSESRASAPGTSEQFF